These T cell receptor beta chains were read from a single sample in a study of T cell responses to AZD1222 COVID-19 vaccine. Assay used: immunoSEQ multiplex PCR; TCRdb lists only in-frame clones, some missing. The table includes 150,000 or so clones, around nine tenths detected once. This specimen was peripheral blood, taken on day 0 of AZD1222 vaccination. The receptors here all came from an adult in good health. The CDR3 runs from the conserved cysteine through the conserved F or W. A D gene is named only where the DNA matches it firmly. Some rows mark clone size as missing; the rest say once, few, many or name a class of expanded clone.

TRBV6-5,.,TRBJ2-1,.,CASSYSTHGIWQFF,TGTGCCAGCAGTTACTCGACGCACGGGATCTGGCAGTTCTTC
TRBV7-8,once,TRBJ1-1,.,CASSLGSRRYTEAFF,TGTGCCAGCAGCTTAGGATCTAGGAGGTACACTGAAGCTTTCTTT
TRBV7-2,.,TRBJ1-1,.,CASSLVMADTEAFF,TGTGCCAGCAGCTTAGTTATGGCAGACACTGAAGCTTTCTTT
TRBV6-1,.,TRBJ1-3,.,CASSEQSGNTIYF,TGTGCCAGCAGTGAACAGTCTGGAAACACCATATATTTT
TRBV28,.,TRBJ2-5,TRBD2,CASSWGLAGEETQYF,TGTGCCAGCAGTTGGGGACTAGCGGGGGAGGAGACCCAGTACTTC
TRBV19,.,TRBJ2-6,TRBD1,CASSTVRDREGGANVLTF,TGTGCCAGTAGTACTGTCCGGGACAGGGAAGGTGGGGCCAACGTCCTGACTTTC
TRBV19,once,TRBJ1-2,.,CASSQGSLNYGYTF,TGTGCCAGTAGTCAAGGGTCACTTAACTATGGCTACACCTTC
TRBV5-1,many,TRBJ1-2,TRBD1,CASSYGQAEGYTF,TGCGCCAGCAGCTACGGACAGGCCGAAGGCTACACCTTC
TRBV25-1,few,TRBJ2-7,TRBD1,CASITSRDRAFLSYEQYF,TGTGCCAGCATCACAAGTCGGGACAGGGCGTTCCTCTCCTACGAGCAGTACTTC
TRBV3-1/TRBV3-2,once,TRBJ1-2,.,CASNPTRNSIEGYTF,TGTGCCAGCAACCCTACGCGGAACTCTATTGAGGGCTACACCTTC
TRBV6-4,.,TRBJ2-7,TRBD1,CASQLWDRKGVYEQYF,TGTGCCAGCCAGCTATGGGACAGGAAAGGAGTCTACGAGCAGTACTTC
TRBV7-8,.,TRBJ2-1,TRBD1,CASSSQGQGYNEQFF,TGTGCCAGCAGCTCCCAAGGACAGGGATACAATGAACAGTTCTTC